These 12 T cell receptor beta chains were all obtained from the same sample, sequenced in a study of cytomegalovirus exposure and HLA in healthy donors. The PCR employed 60 Vbeta primers together with 13 Jbeta primers. Here immunoSEQ multiplex PCR was the method, and the copy in TCRdb shows in-frame clones only, minus some. The table includes roughly 150,000 clones, over 75% detected once. Material: PBMCs. All receptors come from a male donor in good health and CMV-seronegative.

This rearrangement joins TRBV6-5 to TRBJ1-1; D remains ambiguous. CDR3 length: 11 residues. Trimming stripped 7 bases from V and 6 bases from J, with 9 bases between. Germline CDR1 is MNHEY and CDR2 is SVGAGI. DNA of the CDR3: TGTGCCAGCACCCTGGGAGCTGAAGCTTTCTTT. Translated, it gives CASTLGAEAFF.

This sequence joins TRBV5-6 and TRBJ1-1, with 7 bases identical to TRBD1. The CDR3 extends over 15 amino acids. V shed 3 bases, J shed 2 bases, and the junction held 7 bases outside the gene matches. Germline values: CDR1 SGHDT, CDR2 YYEEEE. Here the CDR3 DNA reads TGTGCCAGCAGCTGGGGCGGAGGGGGCAACACTGAAGCTTTCTTT. It codes for CASSWGGGGNTEAFF.

The CDR3 nucleotides read TGTGCCAGCAGCTTAAACGTACAGGGTAACACTGAAGCTTTCTTT. Its protein is CASSLNVQGNTEAFF. This chain connects TRBV11-2 to TRBJ1-1; TRBD1 might be the D (6 bases). CDR1 SGHAT and CDR2 FQNNGV come from the germline V gene. The V end lost 2 bases, the J end lost 2 bases, and 12 bases lay between the germline ends. This CDR3 comprises 15 residues.

This clone was seen a few times. The CDR3 DNA reads TGTGCCAGTAGCAAAGGAGGGGCTTACAATGAGCAGTTCTTC. Protein: CASSKGGAYNEQFF. V and J are TRBV19 and TRBJ2-1; possible D gene TRBD2, 6 bases. Per the germline V gene, CDR1 is LNHDA and CDR2 is SQIVND (reference sequence). This CDR3 spans 14 amino acids. Trimming removed 6 bases from V and 4 bases from J, with 13 bases in between.

The chain links TRBV25-1 to TRBJ2-2; D remains ambiguous. Trimming pared 4 bases from V and 7 bases from J, leaving 22 bases between. Germline CDR1 MGHDK, CDR2 SYGVNS. CDR3 length equals 17 residues. CDR3 amino acids: CASSAPLAARRSGELFF. In nucleotides, the CDR3 is TGTGCCAGCAGTGCCCCCTTGGCAGCCCGAAGGAGCGGGGAGCTGTTTTTT.

The rearrangement links TRBV19 to TRBJ1-5; 8 nucleotides match TRBD1. J lost 9 bases, V lost 2 bases, and 9 bases had no gene match. Germline loops: CDR1 LNHDA, CDR2 SQIVND (reference sequence). The CDR3 is 15 residues long. The CDR3 region is CASSIRGQAQGPQHF. CDR3 in DNA: TGTGCCAGTAGTATAAGGGGACAGGCTCAAGGGCCCCAGCATTTT.

The V call is TRBV7-8, the J call TRBJ1-1; D is unclear. V lost 1 base to trimming and J lost 4 bases, with 7 bases between them. This CDR3 contains 13 residues. CDR1 SGHVS and CDR2 FQNEAQ come from the germline V gene. The DNA of the CDR3 is TGTGCCAGCAGCTTAGAGCAAGCCACTGAAGCTTTCTTT. This encodes CASSLEQATEAFF.

The chain carries TRBV2 and TRBJ1-5; D not resolved. CDR1 and CDR2 from the germline V gene are SNHLY and FYNNEI. This CDR3 contains 14 residues. V lost 8 bases to trimming and J lost 2 bases, with 13 bases between them. The CDR3 reads CASQANGGNQPQHF. CDR3 nucleotide sequence: TGTGCCAGCCAGGCTAACGGGGGCAATCAGCCCCAGCATTTT. Supplemented by reference TRBV2 and TRBJ1-5, the full variable domain reads EPEVTQTPSHQVTQMGQEVILRCVPISNHLYFYWYRQILGQKVEFLVSFYNNEISEKSEIFDDQFSVERPDGSNFTLKIRSTKLEDSAMYFCASQANGGNQPQHFGDGTRLSIL.

The chain employs TRBV5-4 and TRBJ2-3; 11 bases agree with TRBD2. Trimming cost V 1 base and J 6 bases; bases outside gene matches: 7. Germline assignment: CDR1 SGHNT and CDR2 YYREEE (reference sequence). The length of the CDR3 is 16 residues. CDR3 in amino acids: CASSLNSGRAGDTQYF. The CDR3 coding sequence is TGTGCCAGCAGCTTGAATAGCGGGAGGGCCGGGGATACGCAGTATTTT.

V usage is TRBV6-5 and J usage is TRBJ1-3, with 7 bases aligning to TRBD1. Germline V gene data show CDR1 as MNHEY and CDR2 as SVGAGI. There are 15 residues in the CDR3. With 6 bases clipped from V and 2 bases from J, the junction kept 7 bases outside the gene matches. The CDR3 nucleotides read TGTGCCAGCAGCCCCGAGGGGGCCCCTGGAAACACCATATATTTT. This codes for CASSPEGAPGNTIYF.

This clone came up a few times. This chain joins TRBV5-1 and TRBJ2-7; D might be TRBD1 (5 bases). In germline, CDR1 is SGHRS, CDR2 YFSETQ. The ends were cut back, 4 bases at V and 0 bases at J, with 11 bases in the middle. CDR3 length: 14 amino acids. The DNA of the CDR3 is TGCGCCAGCAGCCCAGTGACAGCCTCCTACGAGCAGTACTTC. It specifies CASSPVTASYEQYF.

The rearrangement joins TRBV7-8 to TRBJ2-7, with D possibly TRBD1 on 5 matching bases. The CDR3 contains 16 residues. With 1 base removed from V and 3 bases from J, the gap between germline ends came to 16 bases. Germline values: CDR1 SGHVS, CDR2 FQNEAQ. In DNA form, the CDR3 reads TGTGCCAGCAGCTTAGGGGGCGGACGGTGGGACTACGAGCAGTACTTC. It encodes CASSLGGGRWDYEQYF.